These T cell receptor beta chains were read from a single sample in a study of identical twins. TCRdb called the 5' RACE reads again in MiXCR, with one record for every CDR3 protein. The top ten hold 0.25% to 0.3% of the sample, which has approximately 1.8 million distinct CDR3 sequences, roughly 35% seen once. Sequenced: cord blood. These receptors all stem from a newborn girl in good health. The CDR3 runs from the conserved cysteine through the conserved F or W. Each record gives: clone size, J gene, D gene, V gene, CDR3 protein, CDR3 DNA. A D gene is named only where the DNA matches it firmly. Clone sizes are given selectively: once, few, many, or a class where the clone is expanded.

size: few; J: TRBJ1-1; D: NA; V: TRBV5-1; CDR3: CASSPQHDRNTEAFF; DNA: TGCGCCAGCAGCCCACAACATGACAGGAACACTGAAGCTTTCTTT
size: NA; J: TRBJ1-1; D: NA; V: TRBV5-5; CDR3: CASSSTLDTEAFF; DNA: TGTGCCAGCAGCTCGACGTTGGACACTGAAGCTTTCTTT
size: few; J: TRBJ1-2; D: TRBD1; V: TRBV4-2; CDR3: CASSQAWDRTNYGYTF; DNA: TGTGCCAGCAGCCAAGCGTGGGACAGAACTAACTATGGCTACACCTTC
size: few; J: TRBJ2-3; D: NA; V: TRBV20-1; CDR3: CSALRGGTSTDTQYF; DNA: TGCAGTGCCCTGCGGGGCGGGACTAGCACAGATACGCAGTATTTT
size: NA; J: TRBJ1-5; D: TRBD1; V: TRBV27; CDR3: CASSPLTGGQHF; DNA: TGTGCCAGCAGTCCATTGACAGGGGGCCAGCATTTT
size: many; J: TRBJ2-3; D: NA; V: TRBV5-1; CDR3: CASSLSQLTDTQYF; DNA: TGCGCCAGCAGCTTGTCCCAACTCACAGATACGCAGTATTTT
size: few; J: TRBJ2-3; D: NA; V: TRBV13; CDR3: CASSPAGQSYLGFATDTQYF; DNA: TGTGCCAGCAGCCCTGCTGGACAGTCCTACCTAGGTTTCGCCACAGATACGCAGTATTTT
size: NA; J: TRBJ1-1; D: NA; V: TRBV28; CDR3: CATSAGSEAFF; DNA: TGTGCCACTTCCGCAGGATCAGAAGCTTTCTTT
size: once; J: TRBJ1-1; D: NA; V: TRBV4-1; CDR3: CASSQVRGSKHPPPTETFF; DNA: TGCGCCAGCAGCCAAGTACGAGGGTCAAAACACCCACCACCAACTGAAACTTTCTTT
size: few; J: TRBJ2-6; D: TRBD1; V: TRBV5-1; CDR3: CASSSLTGGVSGANVLTF; DNA: TGCGCCAGCAGCTCCCTGACAGGGGGCGTATCTGGGGCCAACGTCCTGACTTTC
size: NA; J: TRBJ1-2; D: NA; V: TRBV28; CDR3: CASSPPPGPYGYTF; DNA: TGTGCCAGCAGCCCTCCCCCAGGGCCGTATGGCTACACCTTC
size: few; J: TRBJ2-3; D: NA; V: TRBV11-2; CDR3: CASSLVEQGGDTQYF; DNA: TGTGCCAGCAGCTTAGTTGAACAGGGAGGAGATACGCAGTATTTT